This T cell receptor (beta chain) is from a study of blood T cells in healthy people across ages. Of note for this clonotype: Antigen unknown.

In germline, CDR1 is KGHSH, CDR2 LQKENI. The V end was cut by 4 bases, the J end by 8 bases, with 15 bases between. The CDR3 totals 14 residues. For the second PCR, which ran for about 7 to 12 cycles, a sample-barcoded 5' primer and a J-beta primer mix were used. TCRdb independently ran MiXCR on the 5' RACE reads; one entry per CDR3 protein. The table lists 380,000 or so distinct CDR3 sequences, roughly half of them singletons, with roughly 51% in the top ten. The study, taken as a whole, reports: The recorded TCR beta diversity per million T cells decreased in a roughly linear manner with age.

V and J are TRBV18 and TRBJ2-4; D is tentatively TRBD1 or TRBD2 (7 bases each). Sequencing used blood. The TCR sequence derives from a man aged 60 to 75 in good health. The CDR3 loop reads CASSLSTGRDIQYF. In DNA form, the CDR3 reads TGTGCCAGCTCACTATCGACAGGGAGGGACATTCAGTACTTC.